Listed here is a single T cell receptor beta chain. This entry is derived from a study of blood T cell repertoires in COVID-19. Study-level information: COVID-19 samples, acute and convalescent, were from the United States, Italy and Spain. From T cells, B-cell-depleted T cells, or PBMCs came the material, which was cDNA or gDNA.

The CDR3 consists of 13 residues. V was cut by 8 bases and J by 6 bases, with 14 bases left in between. Germline values: CDR1 LNHDA, CDR2 SQIVND (reference sequence). Generated by immunoSEQ multiplex PCR, the TCRdb table keeps only in-frame clones and is missing some. The data show 100,000 to 150,000 clones, around 83% seen once. The chain employs TRBV19 and TRBJ1-5, with D possibly matching TRBD1 (5 bases). The clonotype originates from a man of 80 years or more with active or convalescent COVID-19. Specimen: peripheral blood. The CDR3 sequence is CASRDSGIQPQHF. Here the CDR3 DNA reads TGTGCCAGTCGGGACTCAGGGATTCAGCCCCAGCATTTT.